This note documents a single T cell receptor beta chain sequence. Its specificity is unknown. The sample is drawn from a study of OX40 agonist ivuxolimab in advanced cancers. The wider study: The drug used for patients, ivuxolimab, was an agonistic anti-OX40 (CD134) antibody. Study results and limitations: Also showing low normalized T-cell clonal expansion were some of the nonresponders. Average numbers of expanded clones were greater in CD8+ T cells than in CD4+.

Some clones are missing from TCRdb's copy, which holds only in-frame ones; the method was immunoSEQ multiplex PCR. The sample lists roughly 59,000 clones, approximately 84% occurring once. This specimen consisted of CD4+ or CD8+ T cells sorted from blood, obtained in a trial of the OX40 agonist ivuxolimab. The receptor's source is an adult with an advanced solid tumor such as melanoma, head and neck, liver or kidney cancer.

The CDR3 bases are TGTGCCAGAAGCTTAAGTGGGACTAGAGAGACAGATACGCAGTATTTT. As protein: CARSLSGTRETDTQYF. V gene TRBV5-3 combines with J gene TRBJ2-3; TRBD2 matches 8 bases. TRBV5-3 is annotated as an ORF whose role is uncertain. There are 16 residues in the CDR3. J lost 3 bases, V lost 2 bases, and 8 bases had no gene match.